This TCR beta chain emerged from a study of blood T cells in healthy people across ages. Study observations and caveats: Estimates of diversity drawn from one million T cells were considered underestimates.

Per sample, extraction of total RNA gave at least 5.5 micrograms in every case. For this clonotype: Its specificity is unknown.

With a J-beta primer mix and a sample-barcoded 5' primer, a second PCR ran about 7 to 12 cycles. TCRdb analysed the 5' RACE reads with MiXCR anew, one entry per CDR3 protein. The data contain approximately 800,000 distinct CDR3 sequences, under 80% of them singletons. Sample: blood. The sequence was collected from a man younger than 45 in good health.

CDR3 amino acids: CASSQDTSGVRSPLHF. The CDR3 nucleotides are TGTGCCAGCAGCCAAGATACGTCGGGTGTTCGCTCACCCCTCCACTTT. This sequence joins TRBV14 and TRBJ1-6; D is unresolved. This CDR3 region has 16 residues. Germline lookup yields CDR1 SGHDN and CDR2 FVKESK. V gave up 0 bases and J gave up 10 bases, with 16 bases separating them. Looking up the rest from reference TRBV14 and TRBJ1-6 gives the full variable domain: EAGVTQFPSHSVIEKGQTVTLRCDPISGHDNLYWYRRVMGKEIKFLLHFVKESKQDESGMPNNRFLAERTGGTYSTLKVQPAELEDSGVYFCASSQDTSGVRSPLHFGNGTRLTVT.